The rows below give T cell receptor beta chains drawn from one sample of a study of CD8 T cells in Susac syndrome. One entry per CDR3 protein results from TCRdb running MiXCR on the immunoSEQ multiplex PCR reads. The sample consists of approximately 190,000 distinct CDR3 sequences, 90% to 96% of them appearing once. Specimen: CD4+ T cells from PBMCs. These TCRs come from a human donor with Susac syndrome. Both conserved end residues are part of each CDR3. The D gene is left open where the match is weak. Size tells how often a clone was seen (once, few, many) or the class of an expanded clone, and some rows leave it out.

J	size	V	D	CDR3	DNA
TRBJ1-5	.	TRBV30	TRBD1	CAWSVLSGGGNQPQHF	TGTGCCTGGAGTGTACTGTCAGGGGGTGGGAATCAGCCCCAGCATTTT
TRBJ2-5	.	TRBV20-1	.	CSALVAETQYF	TGCAGTGCACTAGTGGCTGAGACCCAGTACTTC
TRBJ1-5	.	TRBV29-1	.	CSASEGIQPQHF	TGCAGCGCTTCGGAGGGGATTCAGCCCCAGCATTTT
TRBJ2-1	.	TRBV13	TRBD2	CASSSGPGLAGGQFF	TGTGCCAGCAGCTCGGGGCCGGGACTAGCGGGCGGGCAGTTCTTC
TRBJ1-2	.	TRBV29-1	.	CSARLTETYGYTF	TGCAGCGCTAGATTGACAGAAACCTATGGCTACACCTTC
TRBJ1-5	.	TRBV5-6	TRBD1	CASSLGGRGVPQPQHF	TGTGCCAGCAGCTTGGGAGGCAGGGGGGTCCCTCAGCCCCAGCATTTT
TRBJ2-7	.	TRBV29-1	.	CSASQTSSYEQYF	TGCAGCGCCTCACAAACGAGCTCCTACGAGCAGTACTTC
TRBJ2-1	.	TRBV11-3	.	CASSSDSSYNEQFF	TGTGCCAGCAGCTCGGACAGCTCCTACAATGAGCAGTTCTTC
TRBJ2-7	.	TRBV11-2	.	CASSRMTFLTGNPVSYEQYF	TGTGCCAGCAGCCGCATGACCTTCCTAACAGGGAACCCCGTCTCCTACGAGCAGTACTTC
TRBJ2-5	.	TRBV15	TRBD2	CATSVAGAGEETQYF	TGTGCCACCAGCGTAGCGGGGGCCGGGGAAGAGACCCAGTACTTC
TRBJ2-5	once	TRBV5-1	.	CASSAPQETQYF	TGCGCCAGCAGCGCTCCTCAAGAGACCCAGTACTTC
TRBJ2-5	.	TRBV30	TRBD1	CAWSVPGQGRQETQYF	TGTGCCTGGAGTGTACCGGGACAGGGACGTCAGGAGACCCAGTACTTC
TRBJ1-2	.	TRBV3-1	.	CASSQVAGANYGYTF	TGTGCCAGCAGCCAAGTTGCGGGGGCGAACTATGGCTACACCTTC
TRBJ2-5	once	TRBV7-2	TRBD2	CASSLSSGGRGETQYF	TGTGCCAGCAGCTTATCTTCCGGGGGGAGAGGGGAGACCCAGTACTTC
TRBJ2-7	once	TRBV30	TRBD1	CAGTGGYEQYF	TGTGCCGGGACAGGCGGCTACGAGCAGTACTTC
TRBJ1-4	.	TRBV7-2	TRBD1	CASATTGGKEKLFF	TGTGCCAGCGCAACGACAGGGGGAAAAGAAAAACTGTTTTTT
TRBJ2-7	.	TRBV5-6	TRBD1	CASSQNRGDEQYF	TGTGCCAGCAGCCAAAACAGGGGCGACGAGCAGTACTTC
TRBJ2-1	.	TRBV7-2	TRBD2	CASSLYPSGSYNEQFF	TGTGCCAGCAGCTTATATCCTAGCGGCTCCTACAATGAGCAGTTCTTC
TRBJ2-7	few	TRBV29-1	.	CSVVRDSSYEQYF	TGCAGCGTTGTTCGGGACTCGTCCTACGAGCAGTACTTC
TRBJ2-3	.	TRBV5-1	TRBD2	CASSSLHGTSGDTQYF	TGCGCCAGCAGCTCCCTCCACGGGACTAGCGGAGATACGCAGTATTTT
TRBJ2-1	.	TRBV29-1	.	CSVGTGRGPLGEQFF	TGCAGCGTTGGGACCGGCCGAGGGCCGCTTGGTGAGCAGTTCTTC
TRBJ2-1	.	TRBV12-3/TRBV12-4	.	CASRRSGSVNEQFF	TGTGCCAGCAGGCGGAGCGGGTCAGTGAATGAGCAGTTCTTC